The entry below gives a single TCR beta chain sequence along with its context. With sequencing, the targeted depth ranged from 1 in 200,000 to 1 in 1 million T cells. TCRdb keeps only in-frame clones here, not all; method: immunoSEQ multiplex PCR. The sample includes around 250,000 clones, under 75% of them seen just once. The authors obtained around 2 micrograms of genomic DNA from cryopreserved PBMCs for TCR beta libraries. This sample is part of a study of cytotoxic CD8 clonotypes in ibrutinib-treated CLL. Study details: Responses: around 24 partial, 2 complete; after median approximately 70 months, roughly 15 stayed remitted, approximately twelve progressed. An average of 255,043 productive templates and 80,000 to 100,000 productive rearrangements was obtained per sample.

V lost 3 bases to trimming and J lost 5 bases, with 14 bases between them. Germline V gene sequence: CDR1 LNHDA, CDR2 SQIVND (reference sequence). This CDR3 contains 15 residues. This clonotype was obtained from a human donor with chronic lymphocytic leukemia. The sample consisted of PBMCs, taken after 24 months of ibrutinib treatment. The rearrangement uses TRBV19 and TRBJ2-4, with D possibly matching TRBD2 (5 bases). CDR3 nucleotide sequence: TGTGCCAGTAGTATCCAGTCACTGGGAGAAAACATTCAGTACTTC. Translating it yields CASSIQSLGENIQYF.